This TCR beta chain originates from a study of T cells in Graves' hyperthyroidism and ophthalmopathy. Study overall: The authors collected peripheral blood at initial diagnosis, before any treatment.

A remark on this clonotype: What it binds is not known.

With 4 bases removed from V and 5 bases from J, the gap between germline ends came to 14 bases. This CDR3 has 14 residues. Regions amplified from RNA transcripts were the TCR beta CDR3 regions. Using the HTBI primer set, a first-round RT-PCR was run on the TCR CDR3. Via MiXCR, TCRdb re-called the multiplex PCR reads, giving one row per CDR3 protein. The repertoire consists of 750,000 to 900,000 distinct CDR3 sequences, with over 35% occurring once and the leading ten covering approximately 8.7%. Study-level results: Expanded thyroid clonotypes (above 0.001) were mostly also found in blood. Ophthalmopathy, which appeared later, was predicted by the model a median 6.5 months before onset.

The clonotype originates from a man aged 18 to 30 with Graves' hyperthyroidism. The rearrangement links TRBV12-3 or TRBV12-4 to TRBJ1-1; possible D gene TRBD1, 5 bases. The specimen was blood. The CDR3 DNA is TGTGCCAGCAGTTATGGGGACGGAGTGACTGAAGCTTTCTTT. This codes for CASSYGDGVTEAFF.